The 21 T cell receptor beta chains given below trace back to one sample, sequenced in a study of blood T cell repertoires in COVID-19. The table came from immunoSEQ multiplex PCR; TCRdb's copy has only in-frame clones and leaves some out. The sample lists 75,000 to 90,000 clones, about four fifths occurring once. The sequenced sample was peripheral blood. These receptors came from a woman aged 40 to 55 with active or convalescent COVID-19.

The chain carries TRBV7-9 and TRBJ1-2; TRBD1 is a possible D gene (6 bases). The CDR3 has 19 amino acids. Germline V gene sequence: CDR1 SEHNR, CDR2 FQNEAQ (reference sequence). Trimming pared 6 bases from V and 4 bases from J, leaving 30 bases between. DNA of the CDR3: TGTGCCAGCAGTTCTCTTCTGGGGACACGCGGCCTAGGAGGCTATGGCTACACCTTC. It encodes CASSSLLGTRGLGGYGYTF.

The chain combines TRBV12-5 with TRBJ2-7; a possible D gene is TRBD1 (6 bases). Per the germline V gene, CDR1 is LGHNT and CDR2 is FRNRAP. The CDR3 is made up of 13 amino acids. Between the trimmed V and J ends, which lost 6 bases and 7 bases, there was a span of 16 bases. For the CDR3, the DNA is TGTGCTAGTGGCAACGAGGCTGGGACAGAGCAGTACTTC. Its translation: CASGNEAGTEQYF. The complete variable domain, with remaining parts taken from reference TRBV12-5 and TRBJ2-7, reads DARVTQTPRHKVTEMGQEVTMRCQPILGHNTVFWYRQTMMQGLELLAYFRNRAPLDDSGMPKDRFSAEMPDATLATLKIQPSEPRDSAVYFCASGNEAGTEQYFGPGTRLTVT.

J is TRBJ1-1 and V is TRBV6-5; D may be TRBD1 (6 bases). V was shortened by 2 bases and J by 5 bases, with 12 bases between the two germline ends. Germline values: CDR1 MNHEY, CDR2 SVGAGI. CDR3 length: 14 amino acids. Here the CDR3 reads CASSYRGARTEAFF. DNA for the CDR3: TGTGCCAGCAGTTACCGGGGGGCGAGGACTGAAGCTTTCTTT.

V gene TRBV6-5 combines with J gene TRBJ2-3; D possibly corresponds to TRBD1 (5 bases). The V and J ends lost 5 bases and 5 bases respectively, with 11 bases between them. The CDR3 covers 13 residues. Germline CDR1 reads MNHEY; CDR2 reads SVGAGI. As DNA, the CDR3 is TGTGCCAGCAGTCCCAGGGAAATAGATACGCAGTATTTT. This gives the protein CASSPREIDTQYF.

This clone was counted a few times. V gene TRBV5-4 combines with J gene TRBJ1-6, with 9 bases aligning to TRBD1. The CDR3 contains 14 residues. With 4 bases clipped from V and 10 bases from J, the junction kept 6 bases outside the gene matches. Germline V gene data show CDR1 as SGHNT and CDR2 as YYREEE (reference sequence). The DNA for the CDR3 is TGTGCCAGCAGCCTTTGGGACAGGGAGTCACCCCTCCACTTT. Encoded protein: CASSLWDRESPLHF.

The chain is built from TRBV5-5 and TRBJ1-2, with a possible D match to TRBD1 (6 bases). V was trimmed by 4 bases and J by 4 bases, leaving 14 bases between them. CDR3 length: 14 residues. Germline-derived CDR1 and CDR2 are SGHKS and YYEKEE (reference sequence). CDR3 region: CASSQSTGSYGYTF. The CDR3 DNA is TGTGCCAGCAGCCAAAGCACAGGGTCCTATGGCTACACCTTC.

The chain employs TRBV28 and TRBJ2-3; the D gene is possibly TRBD1 (6 bases). V was shortened by 6 bases and J by 2 bases, with 9 bases between the two germline ends. Germline V lookup: CDR1 MDHEN, CDR2 SYDVKM. The CDR3 runs to 13 residues. The CDR3 DNA reads as TGTGCCAGCAGCCCAGGGGCCACAGATACGCAGTATTTT. It specifies CASSPGATDTQYF. The variable domain in full, completed from reference TRBV28 and TRBJ2-3, reads DVKVTQSSRYLVKRTGEKVFLECVQDMDHENMFWYRQDPGLGLRLIYFSYDVKMKEKGDIPEGYSVSREKKERFSLILESASTNQTSMYLCASSPGATDTQYFGPGTRLTVL.

V and J are TRBV7-9 and TRBJ2-7; 7 nucleotides agree with TRBD1. The CDR3 contains 15 residues. Germline assignment: CDR1 SEHNR and CDR2 FQNEAQ (reference sequence). V trimming: 3 bases; J trimming: 4 bases; junction bases outside the gene matches: 9. CDR3 nucleotides: TGTGCCAGCAGCTTTATACGACAGGGCGGTTACGAGCAGTACTTC. Encoded protein: CASSFIRQGGYEQYF.

The chain has TRBV28 and TRBJ2-7, with 7 bases aligning to TRBD2. The V gene end was trimmed by 5 bases and the J gene end by 0 bases; junction bases not matched to a gene: 4. CDR3 size: 14 residues. Germline CDR1 and CDR2: MDHEN and SYDVKM. CDR3 coding DNA: TGTGCCAGCAGTGAAGCGGGACTCTCCTACGAGCAGTACTTC. It yields the protein CASSEAGLSYEQYF.

This sequence joins TRBV29-1 and TRBJ2-7; no clear D gene. From germline, CDR1 is SQVTM and CDR2 ANQGSEA. Trimming stripped 0 bases from V and 6 bases from J, with 9 bases between. The CDR3 totals 12 residues. The CDR3 DNA follows: TGCAGCGTTGAAGACTCTTCCCGCGAGCAGTACTTC. Amino acid sequence: CSVEDSSREQYF.

V usage is TRBV7-8 and J usage is TRBJ2-2, with 9 bases identical to TRBD2. Looked up from germline, CDR1 is SGHVS and CDR2 is FQNEAQ. The V and J ends lost 1 base and 6 bases, in that order; junction bases with no gene match: 6. CDR3 length: 16 amino acids. In DNA, the CDR3 is TGTGCCAGCAGCTTAGGGGGCCTAGCGGGATCCGGGGAGCTGTTTTTT. Protein: CASSLGGLAGSGELFF.

The V call is TRBV28, the J call TRBJ1-2; 7 bases match TRBD1. This CDR3 spans 14 amino acids. The ends lost 2 bases at V and 8 bases at J; junction bases unmatched: 8. Germline V lookup: CDR1 MDHEN, CDR2 SYDVKM. CDR3 sequence: CASSLETQGRGYTF. Written as DNA, the CDR3 is TGTGCCAGCAGTTTAGAAACACAGGGGCGCGGCTACACCTTC.

This chain links TRBV28 with TRBJ1-2; TRBD1 matches 7 bases. After removal of 5 bases from V and 4 bases from J, the junction contained 7 bases not matched to a gene. The germline V gene has CDR1 MDHEN and CDR2 SYDVKM. The CDR3 has 14 residues. In nucleotides, the CDR3 is TGTGCCAGCAGTAAACCGGGACAGTTCTATGGCTACACCTTC. Protein sequence: CASSKPGQFYGYTF.

This clone was seen a few times. The chain employs TRBV5-4 and TRBJ2-1, with D maybe TRBD2 (6 bases). V shed 0 bases and J shed 4 bases, with 8 bases lying between them. The CDR3 contains 14 residues. CDR1 is SGHNT and CDR2 is YYREEE in the germline V gene (reference sequence). DNA of the CDR3: TGTGCCAGCAGCTTGGGACTAGGGTACAATGAGCAGTTCTTC. This sequence encodes CASSLGLGYNEQFF.

The chain joins TRBV29-1 to TRBJ1-3; perhaps TRBD1 as D (5 bases). The V gene's germline CDR1 is SQVTM and CDR2 ANQGSEA. V was shortened by 6 bases and J by 3 bases, with 15 bases between the two germline ends. The CDR3 consists of 14 residues. The CDR3 loop reads CSVGGQGFGNTIYF. CDR3 sequence (DNA): TGCAGCGTCGGAGGGCAGGGCTTTGGAAACACCATATATTTT.

The chain recombines TRBV6-5 with TRBJ1-5; D is unclear. The CDR3 length is 15 residues. Trimming left V 9 bases short and J 2 bases short, with 17 bases between. Per germline, CDR1 MNHEY and CDR2 SVGAGI. CDR3 bases: TGTGCCAGTTGTAACGGGGTTTCGGGCAATCAGCCCCAGCATTTT. Amino acid sequence: CASCNGVSGNQPQHF.

Only one count was recorded for this clone. The rearrangement links TRBV28 to TRBJ2-5; maybe TRBD2 (5 bases). With 6 bases removed from V and 3 bases from J, the gap between germline ends came to 8 bases. The CDR3 loop spans 12 amino acids. The germline V gene encodes CDR1 MDHEN and CDR2 SYDVKM. CDR3 protein: CASSLGEETQYF. CDR3 nucleotide sequence: TGTGCCAGCAGCCTCGGGGAAGAGACCCAGTACTTC.

This chain joins TRBV2 and TRBJ1-1, with 8 bases that match TRBD1. Germline CDR1 SNHLY, CDR2 FYNNEI. CDR3 size: 16 residues. J was trimmed by 8 bases and V by 2 bases; bases with no gene match: 13. The DNA for the CDR3 is TGTGCCAGCAGTGAAAAGCTCGTGGACAGGGCTGTAGAAGCTTTCTTT. Its translation is CASSEKLVDRAVEAFF.

This clone was seen just once. The chain recombines TRBV11-2 with TRBJ2-7; 11 bases line up with TRBD2. CDR1 SGHAT and CDR2 FQNNGV come from the germline V gene. Germline trimming cut 0 bases from V and 2 bases from J; bases unmatched to any gene: 12. CDR3 size: 19 residues. The CDR3: CASSLDGTIAGGITYEQYF. For the CDR3, the DNA is TGTGCCAGCAGCTTAGATGGTACCATAGCGGGAGGGATTACCTACGAGCAGTACTTC.

V and J are TRBV7-2 and TRBJ1-2; possible D gene TRBD1, 6 bases. V lost 3 bases and J 2 bases, leaving 10 bases between the germline ends. The CDR3 sequence is 14 residues long. Looked up from germline, CDR1 is SGHTA and CDR2 is FQGNSA. CDR3 in DNA: TGTGCCAGCAGCTTCGACAGGACGAACTATGGCTACACCTTC. Translated, it gives CASSFDRTNYGYTF.

This clone was counted once. This chain joins TRBV5-5 and TRBJ1-5; TRBD1 agrees at 10 bases. In germline, CDR1 is SGHKS, CDR2 YYEKEE (reference sequence). V dropped 6 bases and J dropped 7; count of bases not matched to a gene: 13. CDR3 length: 16 residues. The CDR3 reads CASTLGDRGGVQPQHF. CDR3 nucleotide sequence: TGTGCCAGCACCCTGGGGGACAGGGGTGGAGTACAGCCCCAGCATTTT.